One sample yielded the 18 T cell receptor beta chains listed below, sequenced in a study of PD-1 blockade in classical Hodgkin lymphoma. Each patient relapsed following autologous stem cell transplantation, and prior brentuximab vedotin exposure differed. Repertoires were generated with immunoSEQ multiplex PCR, while TCRdb's copy carries only in-frame clones and drops some. Altogether 35,000 to 50,000 clones are present, approximately 80% being singletons, with the ten largest covering approximately 20%. The specimen comprised peripheral blood mononuclear cells (PBMCs), sampled at baseline. The receptor set was obtained from a human donor with classical Hodgkin lymphoma.

The chain joins TRBV11-3 to TRBJ2-5; D gene ambiguous. Germline CDR1 and CDR2: SGHNT and YENEEA. The V gene lost 3 bases and the J gene lost 5 bases, with 10 bases spanning the gap. The CDR3 consists of 13 residues. CDR3 residues: CASSFWAGETQYF. Here the CDR3 DNA reads TGTGCCAGCAGCTTTTGGGCTGGGGAGACCCAGTACTTC.

The J gene is TRBJ1-3, the V gene TRBV6-6; D unresolved. CDR3 length equals 16 residues. V dropped 5 bases and J dropped 5 bases, with 19 bases sitting between them. Germline lookup yields CDR1 MNHNY and CDR2 SVGAGI (reference sequence). The CDR3 spells CASSGPSTKYRNTIYF. CDR3 sequence (DNA): TGTGCCAGCAGTGGTCCCTCGACAAAATATAGAAACACCATATATTTT.

V usage is TRBV7-9 and J usage is TRBJ2-7; D is undetermined. The V and J ends lost 1 base and 3 bases respectively, with 7 bases between them. The CDR3 has 13 amino acids. From germline, CDR1 is SEHNR and CDR2 FQNEAQ (reference sequence). DNA for the CDR3: TGTGCCAGCAGCTTAGTTCCACTCTACGAGCAGTACTTC. Encoded protein: CASSLVPLYEQYF.

This clone is medium-sized by share. The chain couples TRBV6-4 to TRBJ2-1; tentatively, D is TRBD2 (5 bases). The V end lost 2 bases, the J end lost 1 base, and 15 bases lay between the germline ends. Germline V gives CDR1 MRHNA, CDR2 SNTAGT. The CDR3 spans 17 residues. CDR3: CASSDQFSGGSYNEQFF. The CDR3 DNA follows: TGTGCCAGCAGTGACCAGTTCAGCGGTGGGTCCTACAATGAGCAGTTCTTC.

The chain recombines TRBV19 with TRBJ2-1; the D gene is possibly TRBD2 (6 bases). The germline gives CDR1 LNHDA, CDR2 SQIVND (reference sequence). The CDR3 spans 14 residues. With 5 bases removed from V and 8 bases from J, the gap between germline ends came to 16 bases. This CDR3 reads CASSLSPGGDEQFF. The CDR3 bases are TGTGCCAGTAGTCTCTCCCCCGGAGGGGATGAGCAGTTCTTC.

This chain joins TRBV18 and TRBJ1-1; D is uncertain. Trimming pared 3 bases from V and 1 base from J, leaving 6 bases between. Germline V gene lookup returns CDR1 KGHSH and CDR2 LQKENI. This CDR3 is built from 13 residues. As DNA, the CDR3 is TGTGCCAGCTCACCGAAGTCGAACACTGAAGCTTTCTTT. This encodes CASSPKSNTEAFF.

The chain recombines TRBV7-3 with TRBJ2-5, with a weak D call TRBD2 (6 bases). Germline assignment: CDR1 SGHTA and CDR2 FQGTGA. CDR3 length equals 15 residues. V was shortened by 5 bases and J by 5 bases, with 18 bases between the two germline ends. CDR3 nucleotide sequence: TGTGCCAGCAGCCCGGGTCTGGGGGGTTGGGAGACCCAGTACTTC. Residues: CASSPGLGGWETQYF.

This clone was seen once. V is TRBV5-1 and J is TRBJ2-3; weak D call: TRBD2 (6 bases). Trimming stripped 0 bases from V and 9 bases from J, with 17 bases between. The CDR3 sequence is 15 residues long. The germline V gene has CDR1 SGHRS and CDR2 YFSETQ. CDR3 amino acids: CASSLVSGTVLTQYF. DNA of the CDR3: TGCGCCAGCAGCTTGGTATCTGGGACTGTTCTGACGCAGTATTTT.

The V gene is TRBV5-4, the J gene TRBJ1-2, with 12 bases identical to TRBD1. The CDR3 spans 15 residues. The V gene end was trimmed by 3 bases and the J gene end by 7 bases; junction bases not matched to a gene: 7. Germline V gene lookup returns CDR1 SGHNT and CDR2 YYREEE (reference sequence). As DNA, the CDR3 is TGTGCCAGCAGCTGGGCCGGGACAGGGGGCCTTGGCTACACCTTC. This encodes CASSWAGTGGLGYTF. Full variable domain (outside the CDR3, taken from reference TRBV5-4 and TRBJ1-2): ETGVTQSPTHLIKTRGQQVTLRCSSQSGHNTVSWYQQALGQGPQFIFQYYREEENGRGNFPPRFSGLQFPNYSSELNVNALELDDSALYLCASSWAGTGGLGYTFGSGTRLTVV.

The chain employs TRBV6-5 and TRBJ2-7; D not resolved. V lost 2 bases and J 3 bases, leaving 17 bases between the germline ends. Germline lookup yields CDR1 MNHEY and CDR2 SVGAGI. This CDR3 comprises 16 residues. This CDR3 reads CASSYHIVPEFYEQYF. DNA of the CDR3: TGTGCCAGCAGTTACCACATTGTCCCCGAATTCTACGAGCAGTACTTC.

V and J are TRBV11-1 and TRBJ1-1, with no clear D. The CDR3 is made up of 13 amino acids. Germline CDR1 reads SGHAT; CDR2 reads FQDESV (reference sequence). Deletions cut 2 bases from V and 1 base from J, with 5 bases between. CDR3 coding DNA: TGTGCCAGCAGCTTATCAGGGAACACTGAAGCTTTCTTT. It yields the protein CASSLSGNTEAFF.

The rearrangement links TRBV25-1 to TRBJ2-3; 7 nucleotides agree with TRBD1. V trimming: 1 base; J trimming: 3 bases; junction bases outside the gene matches: 7. The CDR3 consists of 16 residues. Germline CDR1 reads MGHDK; CDR2 reads SYGVNS. CDR3 amino acids: CASSEWPRDRTDTQYF. CDR3 in DNA: TGTGCCAGCAGTGAATGGCCCCGGGACAGAACAGATACGCAGTATTTT.

The V gene is TRBV14, the J gene TRBJ2-1; 9 bases map to TRBD2. Unmatched junction bases numbered 6, after V lost 0 bases and J lost 0 bases. Germline values: CDR1 SGHDN, CDR2 FVKESK. The CDR3 is made up of 18 amino acids. This CDR3 is CASSQDRASGASYNEQFF. CDR3 nucleotide sequence: TGTGCCAGCAGCCAAGATCGGGCTAGCGGGGCCTCCTACAATGAGCAGTTCTTC.

This chain links TRBV18 with TRBJ2-7, with D perhaps matching TRBD2 (5 bases). The V and J ends lost 1 base and 0 bases respectively, with 10 bases between them. The CDR3 is 15 amino acids. Looked up from germline, CDR1 is KGHSH and CDR2 is LQKENI. The CDR3 is CASSPRGASSYEQYF. CDR3 nucleotide sequence: TGTGCCAGCTCACCACGGGGAGCTTCCTCCTACGAGCAGTACTTC.

The chain joins TRBV6-6 to TRBJ2-7; D is uncertain. The CDR3 has 11 residues. Germline V gene data show CDR1 as MNHNY and CDR2 as SVGAGI (reference sequence). V lost 6 bases and J 7 bases, leaving 10 bases between the germline ends. CDR3 loop: CASSRLGEQYF. CDR3 sequence (DNA): TGTGCCAGCAGCCGCCTGGGTGAGCAGTACTTC.

In its sample, this clone was seen once. The chain recombines TRBV11-1 with TRBJ2-5; no definite D call. Germline V gene sequence: CDR1 SGHAT, CDR2 FQDESV (reference sequence). Trimming shortened V by 1 base and J by 5 bases, and 11 bases separated the two germline ends. The CDR3 consists of 14 residues. The CDR3 reads CASSLGWGWETQYF. CDR3 nucleotide sequence: TGTGCCAGCAGCTTAGGTTGGGGTTGGGAGACCCAGTACTTC.

The CDR3 nucleotides are TGCAGCGTTACACAAATCGGCTACACCTTC. It is translated as CSVTQIGYTF. J is TRBJ1-2 and V is TRBV29-1; D remains ambiguous. This CDR3 has 10 amino acids. Per the germline V gene, CDR1 is SQVTM and CDR2 is ANQGSEA. V was shortened by 5 bases and J by 8 bases, with 9 bases between the two germline ends.

This chain connects TRBV11-2 to TRBJ2-6; D uncertain. Looked up from germline, CDR1 is SGHAT and CDR2 is FQNNGV. The V gene lost 1 base and the J gene lost 1 base, with 11 bases spanning the gap. This CDR3 is 17 amino acids long. The CDR3 bases are TGTGCCAGCAGCTTAGCCATTAGGTTGTCTGGGGCCAACGTCCTGACTTTC. Translated, it gives CASSLAIRLSGANVLTF.